This T cell receptor beta chain was identified in a study of T cell repertoires in cytomegalovirus infection. Trimming stripped 8 bases from V and 3 bases from J, with 25 bases between. The CDR3 loop spans 17 amino acids. Germline CDR1 and CDR2: SGHTA and FQGNSA. Each CDR3 protein gets one entry after TCRdb re-called the reads with MiXCR. The sample includes nearly 450,000 distinct CDR3 sequences, approximately 31% of them seen just once. This clonotype has at least ten counts. The rearrangement uses TRBV7-2 and TRBJ1-1, with D tentatively TRBD1 (5 bases). This clonotype was obtained from a human donor in good health (CMV status not recorded). Some clones in this sample may be carry-over from other donors' samples. Sample: PBMCs. CDR3 amino acids: CASLGVGGFLGDTEAFF. As DNA, the CDR3 is TGTGCCAGCTTAGGGGTGGGGGGGTTCCTTGGCGACACTGAAGCTTTCTTT.